This T cell receptor beta chain was profiled in a study of cytomegalovirus exposure and HLA in healthy donors. Broader study findings: Equally common other TCR beta chains were less clonally expanded than HLA-associated ones, a later analysis found. Associated with cytomegalovirus, according to the listing, were 150 to 200 TCR beta chains.

Of note for this clone: Its specificity is not known.

V shed 6 bases and J shed 4 bases, with 12 bases lying between them. The CDR3 is made up of 13 amino acids. Germline V gene lookup returns CDR1 SGHDN and CDR2 FVKESK. The PCR used 60 Vbeta and 13 Jbeta primers. Data came from immunoSEQ multiplex PCR; TCRdb stores just in-frame clones and leaves some out. The sample records around 150,000 clones, roughly three quarters being singletons. The sequenced sample was PBMCs. The chain links TRBV14 to TRBJ1-1, with a tentative D call TRBD1 (5 bases). The clonotype was recovered from a middle-aged man in good health and CMV-seronegative. The CDR3 coding sequence is TGTGCCAGCAGGACGACAGAGGTCACTGAAGCTTTCTTT. Its protein is CASRTTEVTEAFF.